The 4 T cell receptor beta chains in this list originate from one sample, sequenced in a study of cytotoxic CD8 clonotypes in ibrutinib-treated CLL. The assay was immunoSEQ multiplex PCR, and TCRdb's table has in-frame clones only and misses some. The sample contains some 200,000 clones, 70% of which appear only once. This material consisted of PBMCs, taken after 12 months of ibrutinib treatment. The receptor set was obtained from a human donor with chronic lymphocytic leukemia.

The chain joins TRBV20-1 to TRBJ2-3; 7 bases map to TRBD2. This CDR3 spans 11 amino acids. V was pared by 6 bases and J by 5 bases, with 2 bases of the junction left unmatched. From germline, CDR1 is DFQATT and CDR2 SNEGSKA (reference sequence). This chain's CDR3 is CSAGLRDTQYF. CDR3 nucleotides: TGCAGTGCGGGACTAAGAGATACGCAGTATTTT.

The CDR3 nucleotides read TGTGCCAGCAGCTTGGCAGGGGGCATGAGTGAAAAACTGTTTTTT. It codes for CASSLAGGMSEKLFF. The chain recombines TRBV7-3 with TRBJ1-4; 8 bases line up with TRBD1. The CDR3 loop spans 15 amino acids. Per the germline V gene, CDR1 is SGHTA and CDR2 is FQGTGA. With V trimmed by 3 bases and J by 7 bases, 7 bases remained unmatched.

This clone came up a few times. The genes are TRBV27 and TRBJ1-5; possible D gene TRBD1, 5 bases. Germline assignment: CDR1 MNHEY and CDR2 SMNVEV (reference sequence). The CDR3 extends over 15 amino acids. V was shortened by 4 bases and J by 2 bases, with 12 bases between the two germline ends. The CDR3 spells CASSSEQGGNQPQHF. In DNA, the CDR3 is TGTGCCAGCAGTTCCGAACAAGGGGGCAATCAGCCCCAGCATTTT.

The chain is built from TRBV7-2 and TRBJ2-3; D not certain. CDR3 length equals 15 residues. V was pared by 8 bases and J by 0 bases, with 15 bases between. Germline CDR1 reads SGHTA; CDR2 reads FQGNSA. In DNA, the CDR3 is TGTGCCAGCGCAGAACGGCGGAGAAGCACAGATACGCAGTATTTT. Amino acids: CASAERRRSTDTQYF.